This TCR beta chain was documented in a study of OX40 agonist ivuxolimab in advanced cancers. Produced via immunoSEQ multiplex PCR; TCRdb's table is partial and in-frame only. The profile shows approximately 89,000 clones, approximately 90% of them singletons. Trimming took 3 bases from V and 4 from J; bases not matched to a gene: 7. Germline loops: CDR1 SQVTM, CDR2 ANQGSEA. CDR3 length equals 16 residues. The chain recombines TRBV29-1 with TRBJ2-2; TRBD2 matches at 11 bases. The sample in question was CD4+ or CD8+ T cells sorted from blood, obtained in a trial of the OX40 agonist ivuxolimab. This receptor was taken from an adult with an advanced solid tumor such as melanoma, head and neck, liver or kidney cancer. In DNA form, the CDR3 reads TGCAGCGTTGAGGGTCCAGGGACTAGCGGCACCGGGGAGCTGTTTTTT. Its protein is CSVEGPGTSGTGELFF.